This TCR beta chain comes out of a study of shared clonotypes between healthy human individuals. Regarding the study as a whole: Large depth notwithstanding, sorted-subset sequencing proved incomplete by rarefaction. Shared clonotypes: 4.5% to 6% naive CD4, roughly 3.8% naive CD8, 2.3% memory CD4, more than 0.3% memory CD8. Researchers sampled blood only, noting tissue repertoires likely differ.

Every subset's genomic DNA went evenly onto several immunoSEQ plates. The assay was immunoSEQ multiplex PCR, and TCRdb's table has in-frame clones only and misses some. The sample gives over a million clones, approximately 97% of which show up once; roughly 1.2% is in the top ten. The CDR3 totals 16 residues. Germline V gene data show CDR1 as PRHDT and CDR2 as FYEKMQ (reference sequence). Unmatched junction bases numbered 9, after V lost 5 bases and J lost 4 bases. This clone was counted once. Antigen specificity is unknown. Sequencing was carried out using naive CD4+ T cells sorted from blood. Subset described: CD45RA+ positively selected. The clonotype was recovered from a man aged 30 to 39 in good health. V usage is TRBV13 and J usage is TRBJ2-1, with 9 bases fitting TRBD2. CDR3 sequence reads: CASSPHLAGLYNEQFF. The CDR3 DNA is TGTGCCAGCAGCCCCCACCTAGCGGGGTTGTACAATGAGCAGTTCTTC.